The 28 T cell receptor beta chains listed next were all sequenced from one sample in a study of T cell responses to AZD1222 COVID-19 vaccine. Produced via immunoSEQ multiplex PCR; TCRdb's table is partial and in-frame only. The sample has tens of thousands of clones, 80% to 90% seen once. The specimen comprised peripheral blood, sampled on day 0 of AZD1222 vaccination. Receptor source: an adult in good health.

The chain carries TRBV6-5 and TRBJ1-1; 7 bases fit TRBD1. This CDR3 is built from 13 residues. V was pared by 6 bases and J by 5 bases, with 6 bases of the junction left unmatched. Germline CDR1 is MNHEY and CDR2 is SVGAGI. CDR3: CASRDREWTEAFF. The CDR3 DNA follows: TGTGCCAGCAGAGACAGGGAGTGGACTGAAGCTTTCTTT.

The chain combines TRBV27 with TRBJ1-1; the D gene is possibly TRBD1 (5 bases). The CDR3 contains 16 residues. V shed 8 bases and J shed 4 bases, with 23 bases lying between them. The germline V gene has CDR1 MNHEY and CDR2 SMNVEV (reference sequence). The CDR3 sequence: CASPNVGALRGTEAFF. The CDR3 DNA follows: TGTGCCAGCCCAAACGTCGGGGCACTTCGGGGCACTGAAGCTTTCTTT.

V gene TRBV4-1 combines with J gene TRBJ2-5; perhaps TRBD1 as D (8 bases). CDR3 length: 16 residues. Germline lookup yields CDR1 MGHRA and CDR2 YSYEKL. Deletions cut 0 bases from V and 5 bases from J, with 16 bases between. The CDR3 DNA reads TGCGCCAGCAGCCAAGATCTTGGACAGGGAGGGGAGACCCAGTACTTC. The encoded protein is CASSQDLGQGGETQYF.

The rearrangement links TRBV7-2 to TRBJ2-3; D gene unclear. The length of the CDR3 is 14 residues. Germline lookup yields CDR1 SGHTA and CDR2 FQGNSA. Trimming left V 0 bases short and J 6 bases short, with 10 bases between. In DNA, the CDR3 is TGTGCCAGCAGCTTAGCTTCGATTCTCGATACGCAGTATTTT. Protein product: CASSLASILDTQYF.

The chain combines TRBV7-9 with TRBJ1-4; D is ambiguous. There are 12 residues in the CDR3. Trimming removed 6 bases from V and 13 bases from J, with 15 bases in between. Germline V gene lookup returns CDR1 SEHNR and CDR2 FQNEAQ (reference sequence). CDR3 coding DNA: TGTGCCAGCAGTCTCCCTCTGGGGAGACTGTTTTTT. Translating it yields CASSLPLGRLFF.

V is TRBV11-2 and J is TRBJ2-5, with 13 bases lining up with TRBD2. The CDR3 has 15 residues. J was trimmed by 6 bases and V by 4 bases; bases with no gene match: 5. Germline V gene data show CDR1 as SGHAT and CDR2 as FQNNGV. CDR3 sequence: CASSSGLAGLKTQYF. The DNA for the CDR3 is TGTGCCAGCAGCTCGGGACTAGCGGGACTAAAGACCCAGTACTTC.

This clone came up once. The chain joins TRBV5-1 to TRBJ1-1; D ambiguous. Germline CDR1 is SGHRS and CDR2 is YFSETQ. The length of the CDR3 is 14 residues. Trimming took 3 bases from V and 2 from J, leaving 11 bases between them. The CDR3 region is CASSSSQANTEAFF. The CDR3 coding sequence is TGCGCCAGCAGCTCAAGCCAGGCTAACACTGAAGCTTTCTTT.

CDR3 DNA: TGTGCCAGCAGCTCAGACAGGGGGGCCCGCTATGGCTACACCTTC. Protein sequence: CASSSDRGARYGYTF. The V and J genes are TRBV7-8 and TRBJ1-2; 9 bases align to TRBD1. This CDR3 is built from 15 residues. V gave up 4 bases and J gave up 4 bases; unmatched junction bases: 7. CDR1 and CDR2 (germline): SGHVS, FQNEAQ.

This clone was counted a single time. The chain has TRBV5-5 and TRBJ2-6; D is tentatively TRBD1 or TRBD2 (6 bases each). Germline V gives CDR1 SGHKS, CDR2 YYEKEE (reference sequence). This CDR3 has 15 residues. V lost 0 bases to trimming and J lost 4 bases, with 8 bases between them. This chain's CDR3 is CASSLAGAGANVLTF. The CDR3 DNA is TGTGCCAGCAGCTTGGCGGGGGCCGGGGCCAACGTCCTGACTTTC.

The gene calls are TRBV14 and TRBJ2-3, with D possibly TRBD2 on 6 matching bases. Deletions cut 0 bases from V and 8 bases from J, with 15 bases between. The V gene's germline CDR1 is SGHDN and CDR2 FVKESK. CDR3 length: 15 amino acids. The CDR3 DNA reads TGTGCCAGCAGCCAAGATCTCGGGACTTTATCTACGCAGTATTTT. Translating it yields CASSQDLGTLSTQYF. Together with reference TRBV14 and TRBJ2-3, the CDR3 gives the full variable domain: EAGVTQFPSHSVIEKGQTVTLRCDPISGHDNLYWYRRVMGKEIKFLLHFVKESKQDESGMPNNRFLAERTGGTYSTLKVQPAELEDSGVYFCASSQDLGTLSTQYFGPGTRLTVL.

This chain links TRBV6-5 with TRBJ2-7; the D gene is possibly TRBD2 (6 bases). Germline values: CDR1 MNHEY, CDR2 SVGAGI. The CDR3 length is 14 residues. The V and J ends lost 7 bases and 2 bases respectively, with 15 bases between them. The chain's CDR3 is CASNLAGNAYEQYF. CDR3 coding DNA: TGTGCCAGCAATTTGGCGGGAAACGCCTACGAGCAGTACTTC.

The rearrangement links TRBV19 to TRBJ1-2; 7 bases align to TRBD1. V lost 6 bases, J lost 5 bases, and 9 bases stayed unmatched. The CDR3 length is 14 residues. Per germline, CDR1 LNHDA and CDR2 SQIVND (reference sequence). As DNA, the CDR3 is TGTGCCAGTAGCCCGTCCCGGGACAGTTATGGCTACACCTTC. Protein product: CASSPSRDSYGYTF.

The gene calls are TRBV30 and TRBJ2-4; D might be TRBD1 (5 bases). There are 11 residues in the CDR3. The V gene's germline CDR1 is GTSNPN and CDR2 SVGIG (reference sequence). V was clipped by 4 bases and J by 9 bases, with 10 bases between them. Here the CDR3 reads CAWKGRGIQYF. DNA of the CDR3: TGTGCCTGGAAGGGGCGTGGCATTCAGTACTTC. Drawing the rest from reference TRBV30 and TRBJ2-4, the complete variable domain is SQTIHQWPATLVQPVGSPLSLECTVEGTSNPNLYWYRQAAGRGLQLLFYSVGIGQISSEVPQNLSASRPQDRQFILSSKKLLLSDSGFYLCAWKGRGIQYFGAGTRLSVL.

This chain joins TRBV6-2 or TRBV6-3 and TRBJ1-1, with 7 bases lining up with TRBD1. CDR3 length: 14 residues. CDR1 and CDR2 from the germline V gene are MNHEY and SVGEGT. The ends lost 4 bases at V and 7 bases at J; junction bases unmatched: 9. DNA of the CDR3: TGTGCCAGCAGTTCGGGACAGAGGTGGGGTGAAGCTTTCTTT. Amino acid sequence: CASSSGQRWGEAFF.

The chain combines TRBV30 with TRBJ1-3; a weak D match, TRBD1 (6 bases). The V gene's germline CDR1 is GTSNPN and CDR2 SVGIG (reference sequence). There are 15 residues in the CDR3. Between the trimmed V and J ends, which lost 0 bases and 2 bases, there was a span of 11 bases. CDR3: CAWSVGQGTGNTIYF. CDR3 DNA: TGTGCCTGGAGTGTAGGGCAGGGGACTGGAAACACCATATATTTT.

V usage is TRBV7-2 and J usage is TRBJ2-5; 7 bases are a match to TRBD2. V lost 5 bases and J lost 5; bases outside the gene matches: 8. The germline V gene has CDR1 SGHTA and CDR2 FQGNSA. This CDR3 has 14 residues. In DNA form, the CDR3 reads TGTGCCAGCAGCCCCCGTGGTAGCGGGGAGACCCAGTACTTC. It translates to CASSPRGSGETQYF.

This clone was counted only a few times. This sequence joins TRBV5-6 and TRBJ1-2; 8 bases line up with TRBD1. The germline CDR1 and CDR2 sequences are SGHDT and YYEEEE. The CDR3 sequence is 16 residues long. The J segment lost 8 bases and the V segment lost 0 bases, leaving 12 bases of the junction unmatched. The CDR3, as DNA: TGTGCCAGCAGCTTGGGACAGGGGCTGGGTTCTGGAGGCTACACCTTC. It encodes CASSLGQGLGSGGYTF.

V gene TRBV15 combines with J gene TRBJ1-1; 8 bases are shared with TRBD1. V dropped 0 bases and J dropped 2; count of bases not matched to a gene: 2. CDR3 size: 15 residues. CDR1 LNHNV and CDR2 YYDKDF come from the germline V gene (reference sequence). The CDR3 bases are TGTGCCACCAGCAGAGACAGGGGGCGCAACACTGAAGCTTTCTTT. This translates into CATSRDRGRNTEAFF.

The V gene is TRBV2, the J gene TRBJ2-2; TRBD1 agrees at 7 bases. V gave up 2 bases and J gave up 0 bases; unmatched junction bases: 6. Germline CDR1 reads SNHLY; CDR2 reads FYNNEI. This CDR3 comprises 17 residues. CDR3 region: CASSESRDSPNTGELFF. Written as DNA, the CDR3 is TGTGCCAGCAGTGAAAGCCGGGACAGCCCGAACACCGGGGAGCTGTTTTTT. Complete variable domain (other parts from reference TRBV2 and TRBJ2-2): EPEVTQTPSHQVTQMGQEVILRCVPISNHLYFYWYRQILGQKVEFLVSFYNNEISEKSEIFDDQFSVERPDGSNFTLKIRSTKLEDSAMYFCASSESRDSPNTGELFFGEGSRLTVL.

The rearrangement links TRBV6-5 to TRBJ2-1, with a tentative D call TRBD2 (5 bases). The CDR3 contains 12 residues. Deletions cut 5 bases from V and 4 bases from J, with 6 bases between. Germline-derived CDR1 and CDR2 are MNHEY and SVGAGI. The CDR3 DNA sequence: TGTGCCAGCAGTACGGGATACAATGAGCAGTTCTTC. Translated, it gives CASSTGYNEQFF.

The genes are TRBV18 and TRBJ1-1, with a tentative D call TRBD1 (5 bases). V shed 3 bases and J shed 2 bases, with 16 bases lying between them. CDR1 and CDR2 (germline): KGHSH, LQKENI. The length of the CDR3 is 16 residues. DNA for the CDR3: TGTGCCAGCTCACCGGGGGTGGACCGACGAAACACTGAAGCTTTCTTT. Protein: CASSPGVDRRNTEAFF.

The chain has TRBV6-1 and TRBJ1-5; the D is unclear. CDR3 length: 16 residues. The germline V gene encodes CDR1 MNHNS and CDR2 SASEGT. V was cut by 2 bases and J by 0 bases, with 11 bases left in between. CDR3 sequence reads: CASSESGHRSNQPQHF. The CDR3 bases are TGTGCCAGCAGTGAAAGTGGGCACCGTAGCAATCAGCCCCAGCATTTT.

The chain joins TRBV7-2 to TRBJ2-7, with TRBD2 as a possible D gene (10 bases). CDR3 length: 19 amino acids. V lost 2 bases to trimming and J lost 9 bases, with 32 bases between them. Germline CDR1 and CDR2: SGHTA and FQGNSA. CDR3 DNA sequence: TGTGCCAGCAGCTTAATCCGGGACAGGGTTACTAGCGGGAACCGCGGGCAGTACTTC. It codes for CASSLIRDRVTSGNRGQYF.

The chain employs TRBV2 and TRBJ1-5; perhaps TRBD1 as D (5 bases). V was pared by 3 bases and J by 4 bases, with 10 bases between. Germline V gives CDR1 SNHLY, CDR2 FYNNEI. The CDR3 is 14 amino acids. The CDR3 loop is CASSDWGLNQPQHF. DNA of the CDR3: TGTGCCAGCAGTGATTGGGGACTTAATCAGCCCCAGCATTTT.

This clone was recorded once. The J gene is TRBJ2-5, the V gene TRBV29-1, with TRBD2 as a possible D gene (5 bases). The V end was cut by 5 bases, the J end by 3 bases, with 7 bases between. Germline V CDR1 and CDR2: SQVTM, ANQGSEA. The CDR3 loop spans 11 amino acids. In DNA form, the CDR3 reads TGCAGCGTTTTGGGAGAAGAGACCCAGTACTTC. Translation gives CSVLGEETQYF.

The chain employs TRBV11-3 and TRBJ2-4, with TRBD1 matching 8 bases. Per the germline V gene, CDR1 is SGHNT and CDR2 is YENEEA. CDR3 size: 13 residues. Trimming cost V 6 bases and J 8 bases; bases outside gene matches: 6. DNA of the CDR3: TGTGCCAGCAGGCAGACAGGGGTGGACATTCAGTACTTC. Translated: CASRQTGVDIQYF.

This clone has just one count. The chain uses TRBV19 and TRBJ2-1, with TRBD2 matching 11 bases. This CDR3 has 14 residues. The V gene end was trimmed by 6 bases and the J gene end by 4 bases; junction bases not matched to a gene: 2. CDR1 is LNHDA and CDR2 is SQIVND in the germline V gene (reference sequence). The CDR3 DNA follows: TGTGCCAGTAGCGGGACTAGCGGTTACAATGAGCAGTTCTTC. Amino acid sequence: CASSGTSGYNEQFF.

V gene TRBV21-1 combines with J gene TRBJ1-6; the table names TRBD1, a call not compared with the DNA. TRBV21-1 is a known pseudogene. The CDR3 is 17 amino acids. CDR3 in amino acids: CASSQTRQGEDNSPLHF. The CDR3 DNA reads TGTGCCAGCAGCCAGACAAGACAGGGGGAGGACAATTCACCCCTCCACTTT.